This entry features one T cell receptor (beta chain) sequence. Naive CD8 cells lacked CD45RO, underwent positive selection for CCR7 and left out terminally differentiated effector memory CD45RA+ cells. The data were taken from a study of shared clonotypes between healthy human individuals. Profiling relied on immunoSEQ multiplex PCR, and the TCRdb table lists in-frame clones only, not all of them. This repertoire shows 760,000 or so clones, 90% to 97% found once; its top ten account for about 0.22%. V was clipped by 4 bases and J by 0 bases; unmatched bases: 20. The CDR3 has 22 residues. Looked up from germline, CDR1 is KGHSH and CDR2 is LQKENI.

The sequence was collected from a man aged 25-45 years in good health. The genes are TRBV18 and TRBJ2-3, with 12 bases aligning to TRBD1. The sample comprised naive CD8+ T cells sorted from blood. DNA for the CDR3: TGTGCCAGCTCACTACCGGGACAGGGGGCAATAGCGGGCCTCTATAGCACAGATACGCAGTATTTT. Translation: CASSLPGQGAIAGLYSTDTQYF.